The subject of this entry is one TCR beta chain. As yet, its antigen is unknown. The data originate from a study of cytomegalovirus exposure and HLA in healthy donors. Study-level findings and limits: With later analysis, a missense DCLRE1C variant became linked to TCR beta V- and J-gene trimming.

The PCR had 60 Vbeta and 13 Jbeta primers. Clones were read by immunoSEQ multiplex PCR, and TCRdb kept only the in-frame ones, dropping some. The table lists 130,000 or so clones, roughly 80% of them singletons. The germline V gene encodes CDR1 GTSNPN and CDR2 SVGIG (reference sequence). The V gene end was trimmed by 8 bases and the J gene end by 7 bases; junction bases not matched to a gene: 5. CDR3 size: 12 residues. The receptor was isolated from a female donor in good health and CMV-seronegative. The V call is TRBV30, the J call TRBJ1-4; 9 bases map to TRBD1. The sequenced sample was PBMCs. For the CDR3, the DNA is TGTGCCGGGGGACAGGGAACTGAAAAACTGTTTTTT. Translated: CAGGQGTEKLFF.